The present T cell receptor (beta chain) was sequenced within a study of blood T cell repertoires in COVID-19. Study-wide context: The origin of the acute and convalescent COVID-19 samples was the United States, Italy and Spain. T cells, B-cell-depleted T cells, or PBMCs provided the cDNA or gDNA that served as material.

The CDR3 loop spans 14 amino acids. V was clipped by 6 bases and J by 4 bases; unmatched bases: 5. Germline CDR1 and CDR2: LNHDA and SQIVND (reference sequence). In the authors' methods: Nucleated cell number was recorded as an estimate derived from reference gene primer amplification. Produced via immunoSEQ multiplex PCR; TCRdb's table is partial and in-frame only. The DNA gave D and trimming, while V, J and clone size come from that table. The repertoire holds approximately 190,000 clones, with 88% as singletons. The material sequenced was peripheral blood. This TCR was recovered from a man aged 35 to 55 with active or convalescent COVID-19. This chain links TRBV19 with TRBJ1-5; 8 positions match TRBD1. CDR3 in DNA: TGTGCCAGTAGGAGGGACAGGAGTAATCAGCCCCAGCATTTT. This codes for CASRRDRSNQPQHF.